Below, one TCR beta chain is given with its context. Its specific antigen is unknown. Per-base qualities were not stored, and no clone one base away is much larger. The CDR3 runs 14 amino acids, cysteine and phenylalanine included. CDR3 DNA is the only sequence kept; it has 42 bases, read in frame from the first base. Trimming at the junction amounts to 3 bases on V and 5 bases on J, and the germline ends lie 11 bases apart. CDR1 and CDR2 are drawn from the germline V gene: ENHRY, SYGVKD. TCR beta CDR3 regions were amplified from RNA transcripts. The TCR CDR3 was subjected to a first round of RT-PCR using the HTBI primer set and the Qiagen OneStep RT-PCR kit. Libraries were constructed in a second round of multiplex PCR, after which size selection and purification were carried out. The libraries were sequenced on an Illumina HiSeq2000 using paired-end 100 bp reads. The published analysis was carried out like this. SOAPnuke was used to process the raw data, with reads discarded if the reads contained adapters or uncalled bases, had a mean Phred below 15, or lacked an exact constant-primer or identifier match. High-quality paired reads were merged using COPE v1.2.5, and each unique nucleotide sequence was defined as a clonotype. MiTCR v1.1 was used to align the clonotypes against IMGT TRBV, TRBD and TRBJ reference segments. Analysis was restricted to V-J combinations with a frequency above 0.0001, which covered roughly 99% of repertoires. The TCS score was defined as F50 (clonal expansion) divided by E x V (chaos), with BLOSUM62-based TCRdist calculated between CDR3 peptides within each V-J. Welch's t-statistics and random forest reduced around 520 V-J features to some 14, which were used in a naive Bayes classifier (R e1071). TCRdb handled the public reads itself, with Q25 trimming in fastp and clone calling in MiXCR, and kept productive beta chains. Rows merge per CDR3 protein into single entries with the most common DNA and genes. These V and J calls originate from TCRdb's pipeline instead of the authors' own analysis. The sample has about half a million distinct CDR3 sequences on record, 20% of them singletons. In total, the top ten clones hold approximately 48% of the sample.

The entry originates in a study of T cells in Graves' hyperthyroidism and ophthalmopathy (dated 2019 in TCRdb). In the study overall: Peripheral blood was sampled at the time of initial diagnosis, prior to any treatment. To identify TCR V-J signatures that set the groups apart, the researchers used a discovery cohort of 100 patients, made up of some 41 with Graves' ophthalmopathy and 57 with stable Graves' hyperthyroidism. TCR Vbeta CDR3 sequencing of 120 to 150 peripheral blood samples (approximately 44 ophthalmopathy, 75 hyperthyroidism and approximately 17 progressor patients) is reported in the paper. The study also compared thyroid tissue and blood T-cell repertoires from about six Graves' hyperthyroidism patients. Whether ophthalmopathy could be predicted prospectively was tested in an independent validation cohort made up of roughly 20 hyperthyroidism patients plus 17 patients who later progressed to ophthalmopathy. The approximately 95 discovery patients were divided at random into training and test sets in a 7:3 ratio. Once sampling was done, hyperthyroidism patients were given methimazole at a starting dose of 30 mg daily, whereas ophthalmopathy patients were given high-dose intravenous methylprednisolone.

Ophthalmopathy patients had moderately to severely active disease, Clinical Activity Score of at least 3, NOSPECS grade of at least 4, and duration under 3 months. The study excluded patients with uncontrolled infections, other autoimmune diseases, pregnancy or lactation. Clinical symptoms, serum thyroxine and TRAb, thyroid ultrasound, and orbital computed tomography formed the basis for the diagnoses. Ficoll-Paque density gradient centrifugation was used to isolate PBMCs from 8 to 10 ml of fresh peripheral blood. Total RNA was extracted using Trizol reagent, and RNA quality was assessed on an Agilent 2100 Bioanalyzer. What the research found in general, with its limitations: During validation, the model predicted progression to ophthalmopathy a median of approximately 6.5 months ahead of onset, with more than 60% sensitivity and under 85% specificity. Sample size was not statistically predetermined, and investigators were not blinded to group allocation. A model built on a 13 V-J signature distinguished ophthalmopathy from stable hyperthyroidism, reaching around 88% sensitivity and around 81% specificity in cross-validation and 80%/75% in testing. Most expanded thyroid clonotypes (frequency above 0.001) were also detected in blood, suggesting blood repertoires may reflect thyroid immune responses.

Source material: blood. The chain uses TRBV10-3 and TRBJ2-1; the D assignment is uncertain and may be TRBD1 or TRBD2, with 5 bases supporting each. The receptor was isolated from a man in his forties with Graves' ophthalmopathy. In nucleotide form, the sequence is TGTGCCATCAGTGATTCCCGGGGACACAATGAGCAGTTCTTC. The resulting protein is CAISDSRGHNEQFF.